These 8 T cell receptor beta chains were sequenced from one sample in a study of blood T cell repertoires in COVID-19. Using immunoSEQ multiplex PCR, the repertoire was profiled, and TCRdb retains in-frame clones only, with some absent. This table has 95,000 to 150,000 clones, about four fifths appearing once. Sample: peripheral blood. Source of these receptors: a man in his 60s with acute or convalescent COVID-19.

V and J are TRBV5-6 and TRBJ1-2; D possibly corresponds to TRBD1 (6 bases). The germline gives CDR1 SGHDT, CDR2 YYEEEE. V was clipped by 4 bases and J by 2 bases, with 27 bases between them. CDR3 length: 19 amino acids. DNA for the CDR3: TGTGCCAGCAGCCAGATCGAGCGGACAGTTCTCGAATCGAACTATGGCTACACCTTC. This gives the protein CASSQIERTVLESNYGYTF.

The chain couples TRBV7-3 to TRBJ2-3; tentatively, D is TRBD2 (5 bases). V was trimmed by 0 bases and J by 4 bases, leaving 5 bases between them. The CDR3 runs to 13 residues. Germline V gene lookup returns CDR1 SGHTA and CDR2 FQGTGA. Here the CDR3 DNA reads TGTGCCAGCAGCTTAACCGGGGCAGATACGCAGTATTTT. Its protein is CASSLTGADTQYF.

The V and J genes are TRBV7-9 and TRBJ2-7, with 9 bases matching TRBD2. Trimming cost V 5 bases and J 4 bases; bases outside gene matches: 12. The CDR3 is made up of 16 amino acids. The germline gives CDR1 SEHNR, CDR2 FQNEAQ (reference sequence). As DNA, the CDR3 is TGTGCCAGCAGCACCCTCATTAGCGGGGGTGATTACGAGCAGTACTTC. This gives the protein CASSTLISGGDYEQYF.

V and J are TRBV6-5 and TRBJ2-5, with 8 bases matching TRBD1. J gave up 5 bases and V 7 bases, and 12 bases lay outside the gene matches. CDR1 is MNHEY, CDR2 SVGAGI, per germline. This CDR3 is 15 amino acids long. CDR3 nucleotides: TGTGCCAGCACCTCAGGGGGCATCGCAGGGGAGACCCAGTACTTC. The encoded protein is CASTSGGIAGETQYF.

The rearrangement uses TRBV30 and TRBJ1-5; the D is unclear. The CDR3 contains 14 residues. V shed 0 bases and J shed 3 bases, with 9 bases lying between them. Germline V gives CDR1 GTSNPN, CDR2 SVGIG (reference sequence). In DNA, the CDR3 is TGTGCCTGGAGTGTGTCTCAGAACAATCAGCCCCAGCATTTT. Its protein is CAWSVSQNNQPQHF.

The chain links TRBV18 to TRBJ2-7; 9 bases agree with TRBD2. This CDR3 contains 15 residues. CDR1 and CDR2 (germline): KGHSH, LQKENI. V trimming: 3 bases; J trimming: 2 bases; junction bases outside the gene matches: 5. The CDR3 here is CASSPPGGRAYEQYF. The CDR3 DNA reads TGTGCCAGCTCACCCCCTGGCGGGAGGGCCTACGAGCAGTACTTC.

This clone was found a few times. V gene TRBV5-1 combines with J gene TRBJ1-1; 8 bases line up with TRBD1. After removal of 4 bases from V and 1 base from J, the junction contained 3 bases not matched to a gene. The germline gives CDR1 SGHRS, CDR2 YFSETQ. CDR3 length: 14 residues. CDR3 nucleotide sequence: TGCGCCAGCAGCAGACAGGGGTCGAACACTGAAGCTTTCTTT. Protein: CASSRQGSNTEAFF.

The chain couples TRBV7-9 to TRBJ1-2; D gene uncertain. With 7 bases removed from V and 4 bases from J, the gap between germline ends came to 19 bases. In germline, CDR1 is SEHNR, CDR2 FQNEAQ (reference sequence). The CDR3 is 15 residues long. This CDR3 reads CASTYLQRNSYGYTF. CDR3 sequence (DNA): TGTGCCAGCACCTACCTCCAGCGGAATTCCTATGGCTACACCTTC.